This T cell receptor (beta chain) was observed in a study of blood T cell repertoires in COVID-19. This CDR3 spans 14 amino acids. CDR1 and CDR2 (germline): SGHAT, FQNNGV. This clone was observed a few times. At one end, the junction sequence differs from germline, possibly due to a read error. TCRdb keeps only in-frame clones here, not all; method: immunoSEQ multiplex PCR. The repertoire holds some 120,000 clones, with approximately 80% as singletons. The origin of this receptor is a man aged 65 to 79 with acute or convalescent COVID-19. The sample consisted of peripheral blood. The rearrangement joins TRBV11-2 to TRBJ1-5; maybe TRBD1 (6 bases). The CDR3 DNA is TGTGCCAGCAGCCCAGGGGTTAGCGATCAGCCCCAGCATTTT. Protein product: CASSPGVSDQPQHF.